These 15 T cell receptor beta chains came from one sample sequenced in a study of cytomegalovirus exposure and HLA in healthy donors. Clones were sequenced by immunoSEQ multiplex PCR, and TCRdb holds only the in-frame ones, with some missing. In the table there are over 200,000 clones, over 75% of which are singletons. Specimen: PBMCs. These receptors were collected from a woman under 30 in good health and CMV-seropositive.

The chain is built from TRBV28 and TRBJ1-2; no clear D. With 3 bases removed from V and 3 bases from J, the gap between germline ends came to 11 bases. CDR1 and CDR2 from the germline V gene are MDHEN and SYDVKM. There are 14 residues in the CDR3. In DNA, the CDR3 is TGTGCCAGCAGTTTTGACCTACGGGACTATGGCTACACCTTC. Translation gives CASSFDLRDYGYTF.

This clone was recorded a few times. The rearrangement links TRBV30 to TRBJ2-2; 9 bases line up with TRBD1. The CDR3 contains 16 residues. From germline, CDR1 is GTSNPN and CDR2 SVGIG (reference sequence). With 1 base clipped from V and 7 bases from J, the junction kept 10 bases outside the gene matches. The CDR3 DNA reads as TGTGCCTGGAGTGCCCACGGGACAGGGTTATTCGGGGAGCTGTTTTTT. This translates into CAWSAHGTGLFGELFF.

This clone occurred a few times. The gene calls are TRBV25-1 and TRBJ2-7; D unresolved. This CDR3 has 16 amino acids. Trimming cost V 1 base and J 3 bases, with 16 bases left between them. Germline assignment: CDR1 MGHDK and CDR2 SYGVNS. The CDR3 region is CASSESFEEMSYEQYF. The CDR3 DNA follows: TGTGCCAGCAGTGAATCGTTTGAGGAGATGAGCTACGAGCAGTACTTC.

This rearrangement joins TRBV4-1 to TRBJ1-4, with D uncertain. V was cut by 1 base and J by 4 bases, with 13 bases left in between. Germline V CDR1 and CDR2: MGHRA, YSYEKL. The CDR3 consists of 16 residues. The CDR3 spells CASSQGTGVGNEKLFF. The CDR3 bases are TGCGCCAGCAGCCAAGGAACGGGAGTGGGTAATGAAAAACTGTTTTTT.

The V and J genes are TRBV19 and TRBJ2-7; 8 bases fit TRBD2. The length of the CDR3 is 14 residues. Germline CDR1 LNHDA, CDR2 SQIVND (reference sequence). V was clipped by 5 bases and J by 0 bases; unmatched bases: 3. For the CDR3, the DNA is TGTGCCAGTAGTCTTAGCGGGAACTCCTACGAGCAGTACTTC. Translated, it gives CASSLSGNSYEQYF.

J is TRBJ2-2 and V is TRBV27; perhaps TRBD1 as D (6 bases). The germline V gene has CDR1 MNHEY and CDR2 SMNVEV (reference sequence). This CDR3 is built from 17 residues. V lost 2 bases to trimming and J lost 0 bases, with 13 bases between them. The CDR3 here is CASSLRTAPSNTGELFF. CDR3 nucleotides: TGTGCCAGCAGTTTAAGGACAGCGCCTTCGAACACCGGGGAGCTGTTTTTT.

The chain is built from TRBV4-1 and TRBJ2-7, with TRBD2 as a possible D gene (6 bases). V lost 0 bases, J lost 4 bases, and 16 bases lay in between. This CDR3 region has 16 residues. Per the germline V gene, CDR1 is MGHRA and CDR2 is YSYEKL. CDR3 in amino acids: CASSQDQAGRTYEQYF. The CDR3 DNA is TGCGCCAGCAGCCAAGATCAGGCAGGGAGGACTTACGAGCAGTACTTC.

V usage is TRBV28 and J usage is TRBJ2-2, with 10 bases matching TRBD1. This CDR3 has 13 amino acids. CDR1 MDHEN and CDR2 SYDVKM come from the germline V gene. CDR3 amino acids: CGIRQGAIGELFF. Written as DNA, the CDR3 is TGTGGCATTAGACAGGGGGCGATCGGGGAGCTGTTTTTT.

The chain couples TRBV7-8 to TRBJ2-1; possible D gene TRBD2, 6 bases. The V gene lost 0 bases and the J gene lost 10 bases, with 16 bases spanning the gap. Germline lookup yields CDR1 SGHVS and CDR2 FQNEAQ. The CDR3 has 15 amino acids. CDR3: CASSLARVGRREQFF. CDR3 DNA: TGTGCCAGCAGCTTAGCTAGGGTGGGGAGGAGAGAGCAGTTCTTC.

DNA of the CDR3: TGTGCCAGTAGTATAGGTGGGGGGGCAAGGACTGAAGCTTTCTTT. Its translation is CASSIGGGARTEAFF. The rearrangement links TRBV19 to TRBJ1-1; maybe TRBD1 (6 bases). The CDR3 has 15 residues. The germline V gene has CDR1 LNHDA and CDR2 SQIVND (reference sequence). The V gene lost 1 base and the J gene lost 5 bases, with 14 bases spanning the gap. Full variable domain (missing parts from reference TRBV19 and TRBJ1-1): DGGITQSPKYLFRKEGQNVTLSCEQNLNHDAMYWYRQDPGQGLRLIYYSQIVNDFQKGDIAEGYSVSREKKESFPLTVTSAQKNPTAFYLCASSIGGGARTEAFFGQGTRLTVV.

The rearrangement uses TRBV28 and TRBJ1-4, with D possibly TRBD1 on 5 matching bases. This CDR3 is 15 amino acids long. From germline, CDR1 is MDHEN and CDR2 SYDVKM. Trimming took off 9 bases at V and 0 bases at J, with 14 bases between the two ends. This CDR3 is CASQGRRTTNEKLFF. The CDR3 nucleotides are TGTGCCAGTCAGGGTCGAAGAACAACTAATGAAAAACTGTTTTTT.

As regards this clone: Within the sample, other DNA sequences also encode this same CDR3. This sequence joins TRBV28 and TRBJ2-1; no reliable D call. Trimming took 8 bases from V and 1 from J, leaving 3 bases between them. In germline, CDR1 is MDHEN, CDR2 SYDVKM. The CDR3 covers 11 residues. The CDR3 here is CASSSYNEQFF. Here the CDR3 DNA reads TGTGCCAGCTCGTCCTACAATGAGCAGTTCTTC. Full variable domain (rest looked up from reference TRBV28 and TRBJ2-1): DVKVTQSSRYLVKRTGEKVFLECVQDMDHENMFWYRQDPGLGLRLIYFSYDVKMKEKGDIPEGYSVSREKKERFSLILESASTNQTSMYLCASSSYNEQFFGPGTRLTVL.

V and J are TRBV30 and TRBJ2-5; weak D call: TRBD1 (6 bases). Germline V gene sequence: CDR1 GTSNPN, CDR2 SVGIG (reference sequence). The CDR3 length is 15 residues. The V end was cut by 7 bases, the J end by 1 base, with 19 bases between. The CDR3 reads CASDTTGTPQETQYF. CDR3 nucleotide sequence: TGTGCCTCAGATACCACCGGGACACCCCAAGAGACCCAGTACTTC.

This clone came up once. The chain carries TRBV6-5 and TRBJ1-1, with D possibly matching TRBD1 (6 bases). The CDR3 totals 14 residues. Trimming cost V 1 base and J 3 bases, with 9 bases left between them. The germline CDR1 and CDR2 sequences are MNHEY and SVGAGI. The CDR3 bases are TGTGCCAGCAGTTACTTACAGGGTTACACTGAAGCTTTCTTT. Amino acid sequence: CASSYLQGYTEAFF.

The count of this clone is one. V is TRBV2 and J is TRBJ2-7; TRBD1 matches 7 bases. The CDR3 runs 13 residues. Trimming at V came to 6 bases and at J to 4 bases, leaving 6 bases not matched to a gene. CDR1 is SNHLY, CDR2 FYNNEI, per germline. Here the CDR3 DNA reads TGTGCCAGCAGAGGACAGGCGGAATACGAGCAGTACTTC. This sequence encodes CASRGQAEYEQYF.